This TCR beta chain was profiled in a study of identical twins. CDR1 is SSHAT and CDR2 is FNYEAQ in the germline V gene (reference sequence). The CDR3 loop spans 16 amino acids. There are a few counts of this clonotype. The antigen remains unidentified. Its ends do not fully match the called genes, so a read error is possible. cDNA molecules carried unique molecular identifiers, and template switching added a universal primer site. Each CDR3 protein is one row after TCRdb ran MiXCR on the 5' RACE reads. The sample holds approximately 1.8 million distinct CDR3 sequences, about 30% seen once. Study-wide results and caveats: Invariant MAIT and iNKT cells may have partly biased zero-insertion analyses.

This clonotype was sampled from a newborn girl in good health. This chain uses TRBV7-7 with TRBJ2-1, with 8 positions matching TRBD2. The sequencing input was cord blood. As DNA, the CDR3 is TGTGCTAGCAGCTTCCAGGGACTAGTAGCCTACAATGAGCAGTTCTTC. This gives the protein CASSFQGLVAYNEQFF.